This T cell receptor (beta chain) stems from a study of blood T cell repertoires in COVID-19 (dated by TCRdb to 2019 to 2021). With regard to the full study: Samples from collaborators originated in the United States, Italy and Spain and spanned both the acute and convalescent phases of COVID-19. The prospective study material was composed of cDNA or gDNA derived from T cells, B-cell-depleted T cells, or PBMCs. The dataset comprised deeply sampled blood TCRbeta repertoires from subjects exposed to, actively infected with, or recovered from COVID-19. The repertoires were released in a freely available public database intended as a resource for research on the immune response to SARS-CoV-2. The samples were drawn from the first 160 participants of the ongoing ImmuneRACE study and from 1,254 subjects provided by 6 global collaborators. The sample metadata nearly always contained a de-identified subject ID, COVID-19 status, age in years and sex. Where available, HLA class I and class II types were obtained from metadata supplied by the sample provider rather than from assay-based typing. The investigation overall reported the following: The quantity of clinical and demographic metadata differed by source and by participant and was supplied without curation.

TCRbeta CDR3 regions were amplified from genomic DNA using the immunoSEQ Assay, a bias-controlled multiplex PCR. The paper's data handling went like this. The number of nucleated cells in each sample was estimated from the amplification of reference gene primers within the assay. Sequence reads were collapsed and filtered to measure the absolute abundance of every unique TCRbeta CDR3 rearrangement. For each sample, productive Simpson clonality was calculated as the square root of Simpson's diversity index over productive rearrangements. TCRdb stores this immuneACCESS table with in-frame sequences only. Part of the clones is absent; in the studies checked, under half of the shortfall reflects unresolved V genes, and no reason is known for the rest. V and J calls plus clone size are reproduced from that table; the DNA served to infer D and trimming. The sample table contains a few hundred thousand clones; only one count was recorded for 87% of them. The ten largest make up under 11% of the sample.

Here V drops 5 bases and J drops 5 bases, and the junction holds 7 bases not matched to any gene. Including cysteine and phenylalanine, the CDR3 has 15 amino acids. Of all the DNA, just the CDR3 is kept, 45 bases in frame from base 1. The germline V gene (reference sequence) provides CDR1 MNHNY and CDR2 SVGAGI. One collaborating source in Seattle enrolled patients while the patients were actively infected and followed the patients over time throughout the course of disease. The collaborating institutions used their own protocols to collect whole blood in K2EDTA tubes. Collaborator samples were shipped for TCRbeta analysis as frozen whole blood, isolated PBMCs, or DNA extracted from either sample type. As to this clone: Its binding antigen is unknown. No much larger clonotype is one base removed from it; base qualities were not supplied.

The TCR was taken from a woman aged 25 to 45 with COVID-19, enrolled during active disease. Sequenced sample: peripheral blood. The rearranged segments are TRBV6-6 and TRBJ1-4, and TRBD1 aligns with 8 junction nucleotides. The CDR3 corresponds to CASSDQGASNEKLFF. The sequenced DNA: TGTGCCAGCAGTGACCAGGGGGCGTCGAATGAAAAACTGTTTTTT.